Each of the 9 T cell receptor beta chains below was sequenced from the same sample in a study of vaccination and CD4 T cells after COVID-19. Treatment specified: roughly ten-day PBMC culture with coronavirus spike peptide pools or control peptides (ViraFEST assay). The antigens for these receptors are not known. Cultured CD4+ T cells had their DNA profiled by the Oncomine TCR Beta short-read assay. TCRdb processed the PCR reads anew with MiXCR; each CDR3 protein has one entry. The sample carries about 25,000 distinct CDR3 sequences, roughly 67% recorded once. Material: CD4+ T cells from blood, cultured in vitro, obtained after SARS-CoV-2 vaccination. The origin of the receptors is a human donor who received a COVID-19 vaccine.

Written as DNA, the CDR3 is TGCAGTGCTAGCAAGCAGGTGAACACTGAAGCTTTCTTT. Translation gives CSASKQVNTEAFF. The chain is built from TRBV20-1 and TRBJ1-1; D is unresolved. Germline CDR1 and CDR2: DFQATT and SNEGSKA (reference sequence). This CDR3 comprises 13 residues. V was pared by 3 bases and J by 0 bases, with 8 bases between.

This clonotype showed up just a few times. The chain employs TRBV7-2 and TRBJ2-2, with no clear D. The CDR3 runs 15 residues. Deletions cut 5 bases from V and 6 bases from J, with 16 bases between. The germline CDR1 and CDR2 sequences are SGHTA and FQGNSA. The CDR3 nucleotides read TGTGCCAGCAGCCTGAAGTTCGGTTCCGCCGGGGAGCTGTTTTTT. Translated, it gives CASSLKFGSAGELFF.

The chain combines TRBV12-3 or TRBV12-4 with TRBJ2-7; 10 nucleotides line up with TRBD2. V lost 5 bases to trimming and J lost 2 bases; unmatched junction nucleotides: 6. The length of the CDR3 is 15 residues. This chain's CDR3 is CASSPLAGATYEQYF. The CDR3 DNA reads TGTGCCAGCAGTCCTCTAGCGGGGGCCACCTACGAGCAGTACTTC.

This sequence joins TRBV20-1 and TRBJ1-4; TRBD1 matches 8 bases. Germline V gene data show CDR1 as DFQATT and CDR2 as SNEGSKA (reference sequence). This CDR3 is built from 17 residues. J was trimmed by 0 bases and V by 3 bases; bases with no gene match: 9. The CDR3 DNA sequence: TGCAGTGCTAGGTTAACGGACAGGGTTGCAACTAATGAAAAACTGTTTTTT. Translating gives CSARLTDRVATNEKLFF.

The V gene is TRBV2, the J gene TRBJ1-1, with 7 bases lining up with TRBD1. The CDR3 totals 15 residues. Germline CDR1 reads SNHLY; CDR2 reads FYNNEI. After removal of 6 bases from V and 1 base from J, the junction contained 8 bases not matched to a gene. The CDR3 region is CASRGRQGRNTEAFF. CDR3 nucleotide sequence: TGTGCCAGCAGGGGGAGACAGGGAAGGAACACTGAAGCTTTCTTT.

The chain links TRBV12-3 or TRBV12-4 to TRBJ2-1, with 9 bases identical to TRBD2. CDR3 length equals 15 residues. V lost 1 base to trimming and J lost 7 bases; unmatched junction nucleotides: 5. Here the CDR3 reads CASSLGLAGYNEQFF. The CDR3 DNA reads TGTGCCAGCAGTTTAGGGCTAGCGGGGTATAATGAGCAGTTCTTC.

The chain joins TRBV7-9 to TRBJ1-1; D uncertain. V was shortened by 1 base and J by 6 bases, with 9 bases between the two germline ends. There are 13 residues in the CDR3. The germline V gene has CDR1 SEHNR and CDR2 FQNEAQ (reference sequence). The CDR3, as DNA: TGTGCCAGCAGCTTAGAATCTCTAGCTGAAGCTTTCTTT. Residues: CASSLESLAEAFF.

The V and J genes are TRBV5-1 and TRBJ2-5; 8 nucleotides match TRBD1. The CDR3 totals 13 residues. V dropped 4 bases and J dropped 5; count of bases not matched to a gene: 4. Germline-derived CDR1 and CDR2 are SGHRS and YFSETQ. The CDR3 loop is CASSPQGVETQYF. CDR3 coding DNA: TGCGCCAGCAGCCCACAGGGGGTGGAGACCCAGTACTTC.

The chain links TRBV20-1 to TRBJ1-4; D uncertain. With 2 bases removed from V and 4 bases from J, the gap between germline ends came to 8 bases. Germline V lookup: CDR1 DFQATT, CDR2 SNEGSKA (reference sequence). The CDR3 runs 13 residues. This CDR3 is CSARTGSNEKLFF. CDR3 sequence (DNA): TGCAGTGCTAGAACTGGGAGTAATGAAAAACTGTTTTTT.